These T cell receptor beta chains were read from a single sample in a study of CD8+CD57+ T cells in acquired aplastic anemia. Using its own MiXCR run on the reads, TCRdb lists one record per CDR3 protein. This sample yields about half a million distinct CDR3 sequences, of which around 30% are seen a single time; less than 0.85% belongs to the top ten. What was sequenced was sorted CD4+, CD8+, or CD8+CD57+ T cells (not recorded which) from PBMCs. The origin of the receptors is a human donor with aplastic anemia. Each CDR3 is given with its conserved first and last residue. The order of the fields is V gene, D gene, clone size, J gene, CDR3 length, CDR3 DNA, CDR3 protein. The D gene is left open where the match is weak. A clone size is listed for some rows: how often the clone was seen (once, few, many), or a class if it is expanded.

TRBV29-1	TRBD1	few	TRBJ2-7	11	TGCAGCGCCGGACAGGGACACGAGCAGTACTTC	CSAGQGHEQYF
TRBV11-1	.	.	TRBJ1-1	17	TGTGCCAGCAGCTTTTTGACGATAGGGGTTGGGAACACTGAAGCTTTCTTT	CASSFLTIGVGNTEAFF
TRBV19	.	.	TRBJ1-1	13	TGTGCCAGTAGTGAGGGAGGGGCCACTGAAGCTTTCTTT	CASSEGGATEAFF
TRBV7-9	TRBD1	many	TRBJ1-1	15	TGTGCCAGCAGCGCGGACAGGGGGCAGAACACTGAAGCTTTCTTT	CASSADRGQNTEAFF
TRBV19	.	.	TRBJ2-3	16	TGTGCCAGCAGCTCCCCAGGGGGGCTACTCACAGATACGCAGTATTTT	CASSSPGGLLTDTQYF
TRBV7-6	.	.	TRBJ2-6	16	TGTGCCAGCAGCTTAGATGGGAGCTCTGGGGCCAACGTCCTGACTTTC	CASSLDGSSGANVLTF
TRBV9	TRBD2	.	TRBJ2-1	19	TGTGCCAGCAGCGTAGCTAAGGAATGGAGCGGGAGTACTCACAATGAGCAGTTCTTC	CASSVAKEWSGSTHNEQFF
TRBV9	.	once	TRBJ2-3	12	TGTGCCAGCAGCGTACAGGACGGGACGCAGTATTTT	CASSVQDGTQYF
TRBV5-4	.	.	TRBJ1-5	17	TGTGCCAGCAGCTCATCTAGCCACAAACAGGGAACGGAGCCCCAGCATTTT	CASSSSSHKQGTEPQHF
TRBV7-9	.	.	TRBJ1-4	15	TGTGCCAGCAGCTTAGTTTCAACAACTAATGAAAAACTGTTTTTT	CASSLVSTTNEKLFF
TRBV25-1	TRBD1	many	TRBJ2-1	13	TGTGCCAGCAGTGAACAGGGGGTCCGACGGCAGTTCTTC	CASSEQGVRRQFF
TRBV7-9	.	.	TRBJ1-6	15	TGTGCCAGCAGCTTAGTGCAGGGAAATAATTCACCCCTCCACTTT	CASSLVQGNNSPLHF
TRBV7-8	.	many	TRBJ1-1	14	TGTGCCAGCAGCTGGAGTACAGGGAACACTGAAGCTTTCTTT	CASSWSTGNTEAFF
TRBV5-1	.	many	TRBJ2-7	13	TGCGCCAGCAGCCGGGGGACTGGCGAGGGGCAGTACTTC	CASSRGTGEGQYF
TRBV11-2	.	few	TRBJ1-3	16	TGTGCCAGCAGCTTAGTACCGGTTTGGGGGGGAAACACCATATATTTT	CASSLVPVWGGNTIYF
TRBV29-1	TRBD1	many	TRBJ2-1	14	TGCAGCGTATTACAGGGGGGCTCCTACAATGAGCAGTTCTTC	CSVLQGGSYNEQFF
TRBV24-1	.	many	TRBJ2-1	14	TGTGCCACCAGTGATAGCGGCGCGTACAATGAGCAGTTCTTC	CATSDSGAYNEQFF
TRBV2	.	many	TRBJ1-2	13	TGTGCCAGCAGCCAACAGGGTCTGTTCGGCTACACCTTC	CASSQQGLFGYTF
TRBV10-3	.	many	TRBJ2-7	13	TGTGCCATCAGTGAGTCTTTGGGGACAAGCCTCTACTTC	CAISESLGTSLYF
TRBV20-1	.	many	TRBJ1-2	14	TGCAGTGCTAGAGCACTGGGGGGGGTCTATGGCTACACCTTC	CSARALGGVYGYTF
TRBV2	TRBD1	many	TRBJ2-7	16	TGTGCCAGGGAACCCATAATTGTGACAGGGAGCAACGAGCAGTACTTC	CAREPIIVTGSNEQYF
TRBV7-2	.	many	TRBJ1-5	13	TGTGCCAGCAGCGAGAGGGTCGGTCAGCCCCAGCATTTT	CASSERVGQPQHF
TRBV2	TRBD1	.	TRBJ1-6	15	TGTGCCAGCTCCCCTCAGGGGGACCCCAATTCACCCCTCCACTTT	CASSPQGDPNSPLHF
TRBV20-1	TRBD2	.	TRBJ2-3	14	TGCAGTGCCCAAACCGGGACTACCACAGATACGCAGTATTTT	CSAQTGTTTDTQYF
TRBV2	.	many	TRBJ1-6	12	TGTGCCAGCACCGAGGGGCATTCACCCCTCCACTTT	CASTEGHSPLHF
TRBV15	TRBD2	once	TRBJ2-7	17	TGTGCCACCAGCAGAGATGTTCTTAGCGGGAGTACCTACGAGCAGTACTTC	CATSRDVLSGSTYEQYF
TRBV6-1	TRBD1	.	TRBJ1-2	14	TGTCCCAGCATGGGGACAGGGGTCAACTATGGCTACACCTTC	CPSMGTGVNYGYTF
TRBV24-1	.	.	TRBJ1-2	13	TGTGCCACCAGTGATTTGCACCAGGGTGGCTACACCTTC	CATSDLHQGGYTF
TRBV6-4	TRBD1	few	TRBJ1-5	16	TGTGCCAGCAGTGACTACAGGGGGCACGGCAATCAGCCCCAGCATTTT	CASSDYRGHGNQPQHF
TRBV20-1	.	few	TRBJ1-1	13	TGCAGTGCCCGGGGCAGGGGTGACACTGAAGCTTTCTTT	CSARGRGDTEAFF
TRBV7-6	.	.	TRBJ2-7	13	TGTGCCAGCAGCCCGGAGGGGGGGTACGAGCAGTACTTC	CASSPEGGYEQYF
TRBV29-1	.	many	TRBJ2-2	13	TGCAGCGTTAGCCCGGGGAACACCGGGGAGCTGTTTTTT	CSVSPGNTGELFF
TRBV6-1	.	few	TRBJ2-7	14	TGTGCCAGCACCTTTCACGACAGGCCCTACGAGCAGTACTTC	CASTFHDRPYEQYF
TRBV7-6	TRBD2	.	TRBJ2-3	18	TGTGCCAGCAGCCGAGGGACTAGCGGGGGCCTAGGAACAGATACGCAGTATTTT	CASSRGTSGGLGTDTQYF
TRBV2	.	many	TRBJ2-3	15	TGTGCCAGCAGTGTTTTTGATAGTAGCGCAGATACGCAGTATTTT	CASSVFDSSADTQYF
TRBV10-3	.	.	TRBJ1-6	13	TGTGCCATCAGTGAGGGACGAGGGTCACCCCTCCACTTT	CAISEGRGSPLHF
TRBV20-1	TRBD1	few	TRBJ2-5	14	TGCAGTGCTTTTTCGACAGGGATCAGAGAGACCCAGTACTTC	CSAFSTGIRETQYF
TRBV6-1	TRBD1	few	TRBJ2-7	17	TGTGCCAGCAGTAAGATGGCCGACAGGGGATTTCCCTACGAGCAGTACTTC	CASSKMADRGFPYEQYF
TRBV3-1	TRBD2	.	TRBJ2-7	17	TGTGCCAGCAGCCAAGAGTTGGGACTAGCGGGGGGGGTCGAGCAGTACTTC	CASSQELGLAGGVEQYF
TRBV9	.	few	TRBJ2-2	16	TGTGCCAGCAGCGTAGCCGCGGGACCTATCACCGGGGAGCTGTTTTTT	CASSVAAGPITGELFF
TRBV5-1	.	.	TRBJ1-6	14	TGCGCCAGCAGACCAGACATATATAATTCACCCCTCCACTTT	CASRPDIYNSPLHF
TRBV10-3	TRBD1	.	TRBJ2-1	17	TGTGCCATCAGTGAAACAGGGGTTCGAACTTACTACAATGAGCAGTTCTTC	CAISETGVRTYYNEQFF
TRBV5-4	.	.	TRBJ1-5	14	TGTGCCAGCAGATCAACAGGGCCCAATCAGCCCCAGCATTTT	CASRSTGPNQPQHF
TRBV10-3	.	.	TRBJ2-2	15	TGTGCCAGCAGGTCATTGCAGCGAAACACCGGGGAGCTGTTTTTT	CASRSLQRNTGELFF
TRBV20-1	.	many	TRBJ1-6	14	TGCAGTGCTAGACAGGGCCCCTATAATTCACCCCTCCACTTT	CSARQGPYNSPLHF
TRBV13	.	.	TRBJ2-7	15	TGTGCCAGCAGCTTTACAGATTCCTCCCCCTACGAGCAGTACTTC	CASSFTDSSPYEQYF
TRBV25-1	.	few	TRBJ1-1	12	TGTGCCAGCTCAAACGCGAACACTGAAGCTTTCTTT	CASSNANTEAFF